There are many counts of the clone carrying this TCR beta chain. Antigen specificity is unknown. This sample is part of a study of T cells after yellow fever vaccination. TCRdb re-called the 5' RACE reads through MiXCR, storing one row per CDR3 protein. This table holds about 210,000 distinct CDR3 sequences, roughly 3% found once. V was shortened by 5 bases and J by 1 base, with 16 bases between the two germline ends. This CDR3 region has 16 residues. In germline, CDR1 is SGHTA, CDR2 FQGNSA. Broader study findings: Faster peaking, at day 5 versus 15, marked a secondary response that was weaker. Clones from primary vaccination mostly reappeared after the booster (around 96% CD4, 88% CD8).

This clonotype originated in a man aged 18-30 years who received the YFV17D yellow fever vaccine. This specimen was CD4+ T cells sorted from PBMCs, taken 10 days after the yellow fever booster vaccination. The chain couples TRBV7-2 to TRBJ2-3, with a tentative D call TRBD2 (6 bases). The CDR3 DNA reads TGTGCCAGCAGCGCCGATTGGGGCGGGGGCACAGATACGCAGTATTTT. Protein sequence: CASSADWGGGTDTQYF.